What follows is one TCR beta chain and its context. Its specificity is unknown. This record belongs to a study of T cells after yellow fever vaccination. Turning to the study itself: SMART-Seq v4 Ultra Low Input handled preparation of low-cell-number fractions.

Study-level findings and limits: Overall, a small share of clonotypes was seen in both CD4 and CD8 compartments.

Template switching by 5'RACE produced TCR cDNA, adding a universal primer site and UMIs. TCRdb reanalysed the 5' RACE reads using MiXCR and keeps one entry per CDR3 protein. The sample holds hundreds of thousands of distinct CDR3 sequences, 13% seen once. CDR3 size: 19 residues. V lost 0 bases, J lost 2 bases, and 11 bases stayed unmatched. Germline V gene data show CDR1 as ENHRY and CDR2 as SYGVKD. Sequencing used PBMCs, obtained on the day of the yellow fever booster vaccination. The V gene is TRBV10-3, the J gene TRBJ2-7; 12 positions agree with TRBD2. The sequence was obtained from a man aged 30-40 years who received the YFV17D yellow fever vaccine. The CDR3 loop is CAISESLGLAGPRAYEQYF. CDR3 sequence (DNA): TGTGCCATCAGTGAGTCACTTGGACTAGCGGGACCCCGTGCCTACGAGCAGTACTTC.